The source of this TCR beta chain is a study of cytomegalovirus exposure and HLA in healthy donors. Points from the study as a whole: High sensitivity and specificity were reportedly achieved when the classifier diagnosed cytomegalovirus status. In a later analysis, at a false discovery rate of 0.05, about 17,000 TCR beta sequences matched HLA alleles. An apparent linkage of common viral pathogens to several of the most significant clusters emerged in a later analysis. Reports state that TCR beta sequences accurately predicted most subjects' HLA-A and HLA-B alleles.

With respect to this clone: What it recognizes is unknown.

The CDR3 has 14 residues. The germline V and J ends were trimmed by 3 bases and 9 bases, with 17 bases remaining between them. From germline, CDR1 is LNHDA and CDR2 SQIVND (reference sequence). The PCR used 60 Vbeta and 13 Jbeta primers. Sequenced by immunoSEQ multiplex PCR; TCRdb stores in-frame clones only, minus some. Its clone listing holds 150,000 or so clones. This TCR came from a woman between 50 and 59 years old in good health and CMV-seronegative. The rearrangement links TRBV19 to TRBJ1-1, with D unclear. Material: PBMCs. The CDR3 sequence is CASSIGADRYQAFF. DNA of the CDR3: TGTGCCAGTAGTATTGGAGCGGACCGTTATCAAGCTTTCTTT.